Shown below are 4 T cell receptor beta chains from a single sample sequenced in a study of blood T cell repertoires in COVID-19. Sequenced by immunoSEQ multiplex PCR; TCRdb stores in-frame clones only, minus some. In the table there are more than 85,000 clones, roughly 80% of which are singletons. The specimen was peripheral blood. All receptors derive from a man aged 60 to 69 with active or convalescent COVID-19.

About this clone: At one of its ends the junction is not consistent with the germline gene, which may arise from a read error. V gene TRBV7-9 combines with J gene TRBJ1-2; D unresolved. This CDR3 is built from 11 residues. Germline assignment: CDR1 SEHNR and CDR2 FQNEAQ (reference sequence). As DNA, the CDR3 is TGTGCCAGCAGCTTAAACTCTGGCTACACCTTC. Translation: CASSLNSGYTF. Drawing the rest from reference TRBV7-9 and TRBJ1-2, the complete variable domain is DTGVSQNPRHKITKRGQNVTFRCDPISEHNRLYWYRQTLGQGPEFLTYFQNEAQLEKSRLLSDRFSAERPKGSFSTLEIQRTEQGDSAMYLCASSLNSGYTFGSGTRLTVV.

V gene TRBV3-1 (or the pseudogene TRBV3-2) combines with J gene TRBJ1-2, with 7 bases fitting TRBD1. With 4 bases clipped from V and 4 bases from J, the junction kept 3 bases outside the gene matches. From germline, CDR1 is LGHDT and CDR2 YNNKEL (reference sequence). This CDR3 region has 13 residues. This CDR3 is CASSPGQVYGYTF. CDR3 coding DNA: TGTGCCAGCAGCCCAGGACAGGTCTATGGCTACACCTTC.

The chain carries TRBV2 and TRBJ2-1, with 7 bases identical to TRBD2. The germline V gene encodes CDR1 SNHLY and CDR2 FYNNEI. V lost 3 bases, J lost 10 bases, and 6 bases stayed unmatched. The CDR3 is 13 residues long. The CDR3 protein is CASSDFLTSEQFF. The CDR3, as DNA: TGTGCCAGCAGTGATTTTTTGACTAGCGAGCAGTTCTTC.

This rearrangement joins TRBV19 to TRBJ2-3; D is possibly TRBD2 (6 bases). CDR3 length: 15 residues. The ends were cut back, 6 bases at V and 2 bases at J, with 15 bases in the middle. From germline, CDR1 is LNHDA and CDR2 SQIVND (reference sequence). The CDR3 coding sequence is TGTGCCAGTAGGCTTCAAGCGGGTACCACAGATACGCAGTATTTT. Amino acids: CASRLQAGTTDTQYF.